Listed below are T cell receptor beta chains from one sample, sequenced in a study of OX40 agonist ivuxolimab in advanced cancers. Profiled with immunoSEQ multiplex PCR; TCRdb holds only in-frame clones, not every one. The sample consists of approximately 90,000 clones, about 88% of them appearing once. The input for sequencing was CD4+ or CD8+ T cells sorted from blood, taken in a trial of the OX40 agonist ivuxolimab. Receptor source: an adult with an advanced solid tumor such as melanoma, head and neck, liver or kidney cancer. Each CDR3 is given with its conserved first and last residue. A D gene is named only where the DNA matches it firmly. Expanded clones get a size class; other rows say once, few or many, or leave the size out.

abundance	v_gene	d_gene	j_gene	CDR3nt	CDR3aa
-	TRBV6-5	TRBD2	TRBJ2-7	TGTGCCAGCAGTTCCCAAAGCGGGGGGGAATACGAGCAGTACTTC	CASSSQSGGEYEQYF
-	TRBV5-1	-	TRBJ2-7	TGCGCCAGCAGCACCGGGGACATCGCCTACGAGCAGTACTTC	CASSTGDIAYEQYF
-	TRBV14	-	TRBJ2-5	TGTGCCAGCAGCCATTCAAGAGAGACCCAGTACTTC	CASSHSRETQYF
-	TRBV29-1	TRBD1	TRBJ2-3	TGCAGCGTCCTACCGACGACAGGGAGCACAGATACGCAGTATTTT	CSVLPTTGSTDTQYF
-	TRBV19	-	TRBJ2-2	TGTGCCAGTAGTATAGGCGGTGGTGGCACCGGGGAGCTGTTTTTT	CASSIGGGGTGELFF
once	TRBV19	-	TRBJ1-1	TGTGCCAGTAGTCCAGGGGTAACTGAAGCTTTCTTT	CASSPGVTEAFF
once	TRBV19	-	TRBJ2-1	TGTGCCAGTACTCCGACCTCTTATGGGAATGAGCAGTTCTTC	CASTPTSYGNEQFF
few	TRBV10-3	-	TRBJ1-5	TGTGCCATCAGCCCCCAGAATCAGCCCCAGCATTTT	CAISPQNQPQHF
once	TRBV7-6	TRBD1	TRBJ1-1	TGTGCCAGCAGCGCGGACAGGGCGAACACTGAAGCTTTCTTT	CASSADRANTEAFF
-	TRBV18	TRBD2	TRBJ2-3	TGTGCCAGCTCACCACCGAATAGCGGGGCCTACACAGATACGCAGTATTTT	CASSPPNSGAYTDTQYF
-	TRBV21-1	-	TRBJ1-1	TGTGCCAGCTTCCGGGACGCTGAAGCTTTCTTT	CASFRDAEAFF
-	TRBV5-5	-	TRBJ1-2	TGTGCCAGCAGCCTTGGAGGACAGTATGGCTACACCTTC	CASSLGGQYGYTF
-	TRBV5-1	-	TRBJ2-1	TGCGCCAGCAGCTTGGACAGGCCAGGCTACAATGAGCAGTTCTTC	CASSLDRPGYNEQFF
-	TRBV5-1	-	TRBJ2-7	TGCGCCAGCAGCTTGGACTACTGGGGCGAGCAGTACTTC	CASSLDYWGEQYF
-	TRBV9	-	TRBJ2-5	TGTGCCAGCAGCGACAGCCAAGAGACCCAGTACTTC	CASSDSQETQYF
-	TRBV19	-	TRBJ1-5	TGTGCCAGTAGTATAGGGGTCGGAGGAAGTCAGCCCCAGCATTTT	CASSIGVGGSQPQHF
-	TRBV10-3	TRBD2	TRBJ2-7	TGTGCCATCAGTGGGGGGGGTGGCACCAAGGGCTACGAGCAGTACTTC	CAISGGGGTKGYEQYF